The following is a T cell receptor beta chain sequence with its context. Its target is not known. This sample stems from a study of regulatory T cells in long-lasting Graves disease. Overall study findings and caveats: The researchers studied only peripheral blood, not thyroid tissue.

Time point here: newly diagnosed GD, antithyroid drugs for less than 3 months. PBMC RNA served as the TCR library source. Arm-PCR of CDR3 regions and iRepertoire HTBI primers were used to build TCR beta libraries. A single record per CDR3 protein comes from TCRdb applying MiXCR to the multiplex PCR reads. The data hold about 420,000 distinct CDR3 sequences, with around 17% observed a single time. These data are also associated with another study on T cells in Graves' hyperthyroidism and ophthalmopathy. This second study notes: Graves' hyperthyroidism was deemed stable absent ophthalmopathy progression within 18 months.

The sequencing used peripheral blood mononuclear cells (PBMCs), collected at new diagnosis, from a patient treated with antithyroid drugs. The clonotype originates from a woman aged 18-29 years with Graves disease.

CDR3 amino acids: CSVAGIYEQYF. DNA of the CDR3: TGCAGCGTTGCGGGCATCTACGAGCAGTACTTC. The V and J genes are TRBV29-1 and TRBJ2-7; D gene uncertain. V was trimmed by 4 bases and J by 3 bases, leaving 7 bases between them. The CDR3 runs to 11 residues. Per germline, CDR1 SQVTM and CDR2 ANQGSEA.